Sequencing of this T cell receptor beta chain was carried out in a study of T cells in tuberculosis (dated by TCRdb to 2017 to 2018). At the level of the whole study: To characterize T cells specific for the mycobacterial lipid antigen glucose monomycolate (GMM), the study used CD1B tetramers together with high-throughput TCR immunosequencing. In a South African clinical cohort, IGRA-negative adolescents, IGRA-positive adolescents with latent tuberculosis and adults with active tuberculosis were compared, with under eleven people in each group. PBMC from active tuberculosis patients were archived either before standard anti-tuberculosis treatment began or within 7 days of its start. The study at large found these results: The smaller NN-distances in active tuberculosis patients were driven in part by shorter CDR3-alpha lengths, while the difference seen for TCR-beta was not statistically significant. With the diverse GMM-specific repertoire as input, a classifier achieved 85% to 90% accuracy (AUROC around 0.93), whereas GEM motif frequencies as input gave around 70% accuracy. Active tuberculosis TCR-alpha repertoires showed smaller mean NN-distances to GMM-specific TCRs than IGRA-negative controls, suggesting clonal expansion of these TCRs. Clinical samples were selected based on which cryopreserved specimens were available, and the active tuberculosis cases were adults whereas the controls were adolescents.

V and J are trimmed by 6 bases and 0 bases, and the gene matches miss 5 bases of the junction. CDR1 and CDR2 are drawn from the germline V gene: SGHRS, YFSETQ. The cysteine opens and the phenylalanine closes a CDR3 of 14 amino acids. Only CDR3 DNA is held: 42 bases, read in frame from base 1. Explained via the paper, the time point label denotes: new active TB diagnosis, blood taken before or within 7 days of starting treatment. Patients with active tuberculosis were defined as newly diagnosed, HIV-seronegative South African adults aged 18 years or older. Active tuberculosis was confirmed by positive sputum smear microscopy and/or positive M. tuberculosis culture. Immunosequencing of unsorted cryopreserved PBMC covered, on average, about 93,000 T cells per clinical donor. On this clone: The antigen this receptor binds is unknown. The record has no base qualities; no much larger clone is one base away.

TCR libraries were generated with the immunoSEQ multiplex PCR assay, using TCR-beta and/or TCR-alpha/delta assays for each sample. Amplified TCR libraries were sequenced on the Illumina high-throughput platform. Per the original workflow: Clustering and dimensionality reduction relied on pairwise TCRdist distances among GMM-specific receptors from T cells that were either sorted ex vivo or expanded in vitro. Each clinical repertoire was assigned a mean NN-distance score, defined as the average TCRdist to the nearest 10% of tetramer-positive reference sequences. GEM TCR motif frequency was computed as the fraction of unique TCRs matching known GEM sequences by V/J usage and CDR3 length. Active tuberculosis was classified by linear discriminant analysis with leave-one-out cross-validation, implemented in scikit-learn. TCRdb stores this immuneACCESS table with in-frame sequences only. Part of the clones is absent; in the studies checked, under half of the shortfall reflects unresolved V genes, and no reason is known for the rest. V and J calls plus clone size are reproduced from that table; the DNA served to infer D and trimming. The sample data list roughly 34,000 clones, and 80% to 95% of these were observed just once. The leading ten clones occupy about an eighth of the sample.

Sequences were derived from PBMCs, sampled at tuberculosis diagnosis. This TCR came from an adult with tuberculosis. The sequence joins TRBV5-1 to TRBJ1-1; 7 central bases correspond to TRBD1. At the DNA level, the sequence is TGCGCCAGCATCCCGGGACAGATGAACACTGAAGCTTTCTTT. This translates into CASIPGQMNTEAFF.